This record looks at one T cell receptor beta chain sequence and its context. PCR used 60 Vbeta primers and 13 Jbeta primers. Sequencing was performed with immunoSEQ multiplex PCR; in TCRdb, only in-frame clones are kept and a portion is missing. Of 80,000 to 100,000 clones listed, approximately 74% are singletons. The data originate from a study of cytomegalovirus exposure and HLA in healthy donors. The CDR3 loop spans 14 amino acids. Trimming pared 1 base from V and 6 bases from J, leaving 10 bases between. In germline, CDR1 is SGHAT, CDR2 FQNNGV. Material: PBMCs. The sequence derives from a man aged 25 to 40 in good health and CMV-seropositive. V and J are TRBV11-2 and TRBJ1-5; the D is unclear. In DNA, the CDR3 is TGTGCCAGCAGCTTAGGGGCCATGGGTCAGCCCCAGCATTTT. Amino acid sequence: CASSLGAMGQPQHF.